Listed below are T cell receptor beta chains from one sample, sequenced in a study of T cell changes during pregnancy in multiple sclerosis. The protocol was immunoSEQ multiplex PCR, while the TCRdb copy is restricted to in-frame clones and leaves out a portion. This sample yields approximately 40,000 clones, of which about 87% are seen a single time; 0.95% to 1.5% belongs to the top ten. This specimen was CD4+ T cells from peripheral blood mononuclear cells, taken in the second trimester of pregnancy. The origin of the receptors is a female donor with multiple sclerosis, enrolled in a pregnancy study. The CDR3 runs from the conserved cysteine through the conserved F or W. Fields, in order: CDR3 length, J gene, V gene, clone size, D gene, CDR3 protein, CDR3 DNA. A D gene is named only where the DNA matches it firmly. Some rows have no size entry. The others give once, few or many, or a class for an expanded clone.

15 | TRBJ1-2 | TRBV29-1 | once | - | CSVPRVAGSNYGYTF | TGCAGCGTTCCCAGGGTGGCGGGGTCGAACTATGGCTACACCTTC
15 | TRBJ1-5 | TRBV6-1 | - | - | CASRTSGGENQPQHF | TGTGCCAGCAGGACCTCGGGGGGCGAGAATCAGCCCCAGCATTTT
16 | TRBJ2-1 | TRBV19 | - | TRBD1 | CASSAYAGGAYNEQFF | TGTGCCAGTAGTGCATACGCAGGGGGCGCTTACAATGAGCAGTTCTTC
12 | TRBJ1-2 | TRBV28 | - | - | CASSFVSYGYTF | TGTGCCAGCAGTTTCGTCTCCTATGGCTACACCTTC
13 | TRBJ2-1 | TRBV14 | - | - | CASSQRAYNEQFF | TGTGCCAGCAGCCAAAGAGCTTACAATGAGCAGTTCTTC
17 | TRBJ2-1 | TRBV28 | - | - | CASSPGTGGITYNEQFF | TGTGCCAGCAGTCCGGGGACGGGGGGCATAACCTACAATGAGCAGTTCTTC
20 | TRBJ2-1 | TRBV4-1 | - | TRBD2 | CASSQGGSPSGRNSYNEQFF | TGCGCCAGCAGCCAAGGAGGATCTCCTAGCGGGAGGAACTCCTACAATGAGCAGTTCTTC
15 | TRBJ2-1 | TRBV2 | - | TRBD2 | CASSEATSGRNEQFF | TGTGCCAGCAGCGAAGCGACTAGCGGGAGAAATGAGCAGTTCTTC
13 | TRBJ2-2 | TRBV4-2 | - | - | CASSQVSFEELFF | TGTGCCAGCAGCCAAGTGAGTTTCGAGGAGCTGTTTTTT
16 | TRBJ1-1 | TRBV5-4 | few | - | CASSLDRGFMNTEAFF | TGTGCCAGCAGCCTAGACAGAGGATTTATGAACACTGAAGCTTTCTTT
17 | TRBJ2-4 | TRBV19 | - | - | CASSIRSGSWAKNIQYF | TGTGCCAGTAGTATACGGTCCGGGTCGTGGGCCAAAAACATTCAGTACTTC
17 | TRBJ2-7 | TRBV4-2 | - | TRBD2 | CASSPFGGSSSSREQYF | TGTGCCAGCAGCCCTTTCGGGGGGTCTAGCTCATCCCGCGAGCAGTACTTC
15 | TRBJ2-7 | TRBV6-5 | - | TRBD1 | CATGSTGGAHYEQYF | TGTGCCACCGGGAGCACAGGGGGCGCCCACTACGAGCAGTACTTC
14 | TRBJ1-3 | TRBV5-1 | - | - | CASSQGDSGNTIYF | TGCGCCAGCAGCCAAGGAGACTCTGGAAACACCATATATTTT
12 | TRBJ2-4 | TRBV21-1 | - | - | CASSKAGGPEYF | TGTGCCAGCAGCAAGGCGGGGGGGCCAGAGTACTTC
15 | TRBJ2-3 | TRBV27 | - | - | CASSPIRSSTDTQYF | TGTGCCAGCAGCCCTATACGTTCTAGCACAGATACGCAGTATTTT
13 | TRBJ1-5 | TRBV6-6 | medium-sized | - | CASHGRENQPQHF | TGTGCCAGCCACGGACGGGAAAATCAGCCCCAGCATTTT
19 | TRBJ2-1 | TRBV27 | - | TRBD2 | CASSFLGLAGGPYHNEQFF | TGTGCCAGCAGTTTTTTGGGACTAGCGGGAGGGCCGTATCACAATGAGCAGTTCTTC
16 | TRBJ2-2 | TRBV5-1 | - | TRBD2 | CASSSQSGRGTGELFF | TGCGCCAGCAGCTCCCAGAGCGGGAGAGGCACCGGGGAGCTGTTTTTT
14 | TRBJ1-1 | TRBV18 | - | - | CASSPVEGATEAFF | TGTGCCAGCTCACCAGTAGAGGGTGCCACTGAAGCTTTCTTT
13 | TRBJ2-1 | TRBV2 | - | - | CASSEEASGEQFF | TGTGCCAGCAGTGAAGAAGCGAGTGGTGAGCAGTTCTTC
15 | TRBJ2-1 | TRBV5-6 | - | - | CASTPPGDSYNEQFF | TGTGCCAGCACCCCACCGGGAGACTCCTACAATGAGCAGTTCTTC
14 | TRBJ2-7 | TRBV2 | - | TRBD1 | CASRRQGSSYEQYF | TGTGCCAGCAGGCGACAGGGGAGCTCCTACGAGCAGTACTTC
15 | TRBJ1-3 | TRBV14 | - | TRBD1 | CASSQGTGRLNTIYF | TGTGCCAGCAGCCAAGGGACAGGGAGATTGAACACCATATATTTT
15 | TRBJ1-4 | TRBV5-1 | - | - | CASSFGDSRGEKLFF | TGCGCCAGCAGCTTTGGGGACTCGAGAGGTGAAAAACTGTTTTTT
15 | TRBJ2-7 | TRBV4-2 | - | - | CASSQEPDGTYEQYF | TGTGCCAGCAGCCAGGAGCCCGACGGGACCTACGAGCAGTACTTC
15 | TRBJ2-1 | TRBV14 | - | - | CASSGLTSPYNEQFF | TGTGCCAGCAGCGGACTTACTTCCCCCTACAATGAGCAGTTCTTC
15 | TRBJ2-3 | TRBV7-9 | - | - | CASSLAPGTQGPPGF | TGTGCCAGCAGCTTAGCCCCCGGGACACAAGGGCCCCCTGGGTTT
13 | TRBJ1-2 | TRBV5-8 | once | TRBD1 | CASRLTGGGGYTF | TGTGCCAGCAGGTTAACAGGGGGCGGCGGCTACACCTTC
13 | TRBJ2-1 | TRBV6-6 | few | TRBD2 | CASSPGLVIEQFF | TGTGCCAGCAGTCCGGGACTAGTCATTGAGCAGTTCTTC
15 | TRBJ1-5 | TRBV27 | - | - | CASSPTGNWNQPQHF | TGTGCCAGCAGTCCAACAGGAAACTGGAATCAGCCCCAGCATTTT
16 | TRBJ2-3 | TRBV19 | once | - | CASSLPGLGGVNTQYF | TGTGCCAGTAGTCTACCGGGACTCGGAGGAGTTAATACGCAGTATTTT
15 | TRBJ2-2 | TRBV19 | - | TRBD1 | CASGRQGASTGELFF | TGTGCCAGTGGTCGACAGGGGGCGAGCACCGGGGAGCTGTTTTTT
15 | TRBJ2-3 | TRBV7-2 | - | TRBD2 | CASSLGLAGPDTQYF | TGTGCCAGCAGCTTAGGACTAGCGGGACCAGATACGCAGTATTTT
14 | TRBJ2-3 | TRBV6-5 | - | TRBD2 | CASRPSGSTDTQYF | TGTGCCAGCAGACCTAGCGGGAGCACAGATACGCAGTATTTT
13 | TRBJ1-2 | TRBV29-1 | few | TRBD1 | CSVEWGQGHGYTF | TGCAGCGTTGAGTGGGGACAGGGTCATGGCTACACCTTC
14 | TRBJ1-6 | TRBV6-6 | - | - | CASSYVAGYSPLHF | TGTGCCAGCAGTTACGTGGCAGGCTATTCACCCCTCCACTTT
12 | TRBJ2-1 | TRBV6-1 | - | - | CASNRYLNEQFF | TGTGCCAGCAACCGCTACCTTAATGAGCAGTTCTTC
15 | TRBJ1-4 | TRBV7-8 | - | - | CASRSRTEHNEKLFF | TGTGCCAGCAGGTCTAGGACAGAACATAATGAAAAACTGTTTTTT
15 | TRBJ1-4 | TRBV27 | - | TRBD1 | CASSPWTGGREKLFF | TGTGCCAGCAGTCCATGGACAGGGGGCCGTGAAAAACTGTTTTTT
15 | TRBJ1-1 | TRBV5-6 | - | - | CASSLVAARNTEAFF | TGTGCCAGCAGCTTGGTAGCAGCCCGAAACACTGAAGCTTTCTTT
17 | TRBJ2-7 | TRBV19 | - | TRBD1 | CASSIYVAGTGVNEQYF | TGTGCCAGTAGTATCTACGTGGCGGGGACAGGGGTTAACGAGCAGTACTTC